This T cell receptor (beta chain) emerged from a study of T cell responses to AZD1222 COVID-19 vaccine. Sequenced by immunoSEQ multiplex PCR; TCRdb stores in-frame clones only, minus some. This sample has 100,000 or so clones; around nine tenths occur once, and the top ten carry 9.5% to 15%. V lost 6 bases, J lost 8 bases, and 14 bases lay in between. This CDR3 has 12 amino acids. Germline CDR1 reads SGHAT; CDR2 reads FQNNGV. The sequenced sample was peripheral blood, obtained on day 0 of AZD1222 vaccination. The receptor comes from an adult in good health. This chain joins TRBV11-2 and TRBJ2-7; the D gene is possibly TRBD2 (5 bases). CDR3 region: CASRQRETKQYF. CDR3 coding DNA: TGTGCCAGCAGACAACGGGAAACCAAGCAGTACTTC.